The 4 T cell receptor beta chains in this list originate from one sample, sequenced in a study of breast tumors, draining lymph nodes, adjacent tissues. Axillary draining lymph nodes of breast cancer patients supplied the node samples. TCRdb itself ran the multiplex PCR reads through MiXCR, one entry per CDR3 protein. This table holds about 140,000 distinct CDR3 sequences, about 22% found once. Sequenced input: axillary lymph node tissue. The origin of the receptors is a female donor with breast cancer. Some clones in this sample may be carry-over from other donors' samples.

This clonotype was seen at least ten times. The CDR3 reads CASSLRALYNEQFF. As DNA, the CDR3 is TGTGCCAGCAGTTTAAGGGCTCTCTACAATGAGCAGTTCTTC. This chain uses TRBV27 with TRBJ2-1; D is unresolved. The V gene's germline CDR1 is MNHEY and CDR2 SMNVEV (reference sequence). The CDR3 has 14 residues. V lost 2 bases and J lost 3, with 8 bases in between.

In its sample, this clonotype was seen many times. The rearrangement uses TRBV24-1 and TRBJ2-7; D remains unclear. V was trimmed by 9 bases and J by 2 bases, leaving 10 bases between them. Per germline, CDR1 KGHDR and CDR2 SFDVKD. The CDR3 contains 12 residues. Written as DNA, the CDR3 is TGTGCCACCTTCGGCAGCGCCTACGAGCAGTACTTC. The encoded protein is CATFGSAYEQYF.

This clonotype has a count of ten or more. The chain uses TRBV7-2 and TRBJ2-3; 13 bases line up with TRBD2. Looked up from germline, CDR1 is SGHTA and CDR2 is FQGNSA. CDR3 size: 16 residues. V shed 5 bases and J 5 bases; nucleotides not matched to a gene: 7. The chain's CDR3 is CASSQGLAGAIDTQYF. The CDR3 nucleotides read TGTGCCAGCAGCCAAGGACTAGCGGGAGCTATAGATACGCAGTATTTT.

The chain uses TRBV19 and TRBJ2-7; 14 bases agree with TRBD2. Trimming removed 3 bases from V and 2 bases from J; junction bases left unmatched: 6. Germline CDR1 LNHDA, CDR2 SQIVND (reference sequence). CDR3 length equals 17 residues. The chain's CDR3 is CASSIGTSGSYPYEQYF. As DNA, the CDR3 is TGTGCCAGTAGTATCGGGACTAGCGGGAGCTACCCCTACGAGCAGTACTTC.